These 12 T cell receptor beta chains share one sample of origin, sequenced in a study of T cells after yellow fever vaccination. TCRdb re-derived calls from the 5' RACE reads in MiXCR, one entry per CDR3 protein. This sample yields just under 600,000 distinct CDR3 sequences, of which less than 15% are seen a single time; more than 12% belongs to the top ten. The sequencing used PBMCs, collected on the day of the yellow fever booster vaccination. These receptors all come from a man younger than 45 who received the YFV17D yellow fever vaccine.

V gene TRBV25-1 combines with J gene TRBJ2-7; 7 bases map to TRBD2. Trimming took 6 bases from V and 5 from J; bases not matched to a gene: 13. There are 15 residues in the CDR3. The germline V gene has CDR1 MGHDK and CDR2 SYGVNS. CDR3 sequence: CASSAFVGGRDEQYF. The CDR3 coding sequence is TGTGCCAGCAGCGCCTTTGTGGGAGGGCGGGACGAGCAGTACTTC.

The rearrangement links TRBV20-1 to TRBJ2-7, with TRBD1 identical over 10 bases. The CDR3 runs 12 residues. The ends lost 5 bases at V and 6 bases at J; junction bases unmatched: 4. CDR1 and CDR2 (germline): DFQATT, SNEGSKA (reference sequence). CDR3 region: CSAGRDRGEQYF. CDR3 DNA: TGCAGTGCTGGGAGGGACAGGGGCGAGCAGTACTTC.

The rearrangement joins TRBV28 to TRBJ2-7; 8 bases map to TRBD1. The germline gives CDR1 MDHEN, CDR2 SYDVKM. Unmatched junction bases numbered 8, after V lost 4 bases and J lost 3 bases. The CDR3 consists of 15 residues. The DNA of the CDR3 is TGTGCCAGCAGTTCCCTCGGACAGGGTGGCTACGAGCAGTACTTC. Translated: CASSSLGQGGYEQYF. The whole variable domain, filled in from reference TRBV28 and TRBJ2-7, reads DVKVTQSSRYLVKRTGEKVFLECVQDMDHENMFWYRQDPGLGLRLIYFSYDVKMKEKGDIPEGYSVSREKKERFSLILESASTNQTSMYLCASSSLGQGGYEQYFGPGTRLTVT.

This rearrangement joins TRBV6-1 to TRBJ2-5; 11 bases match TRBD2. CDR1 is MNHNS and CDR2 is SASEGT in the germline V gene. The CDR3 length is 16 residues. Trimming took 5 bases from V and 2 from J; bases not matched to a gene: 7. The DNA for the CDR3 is TGTGCCAGCAGTCCGACTAGCGGGACACAACAAGAGACCCAGTACTTC. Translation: CASSPTSGTQQETQYF.

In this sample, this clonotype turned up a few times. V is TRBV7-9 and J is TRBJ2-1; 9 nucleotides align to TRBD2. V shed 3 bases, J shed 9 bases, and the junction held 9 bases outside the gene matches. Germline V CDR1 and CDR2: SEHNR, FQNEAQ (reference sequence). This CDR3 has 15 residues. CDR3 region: CASSLDLAGLGEQFF. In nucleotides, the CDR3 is TGTGCCAGCAGCTTGGACCTAGCGGGACTAGGTGAGCAGTTCTTC.

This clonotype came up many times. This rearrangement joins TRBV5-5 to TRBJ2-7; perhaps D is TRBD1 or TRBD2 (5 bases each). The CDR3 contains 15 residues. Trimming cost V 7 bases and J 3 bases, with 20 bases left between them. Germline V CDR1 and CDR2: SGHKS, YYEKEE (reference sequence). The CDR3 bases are TGTGCCAGCCGTCTACGGGTAGCAGGGAGCTACGAGCAGTACTTC. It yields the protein CASRLRVAGSYEQYF.

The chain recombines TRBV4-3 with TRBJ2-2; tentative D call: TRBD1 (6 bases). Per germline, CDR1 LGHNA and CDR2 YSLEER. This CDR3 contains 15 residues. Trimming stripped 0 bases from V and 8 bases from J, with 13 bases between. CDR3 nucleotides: TGCGCCAGCAGCCAAGAATCGTCAGGGGTGGGGGAGCTGTTTTTT. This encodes CASSQESSGVGELFF.

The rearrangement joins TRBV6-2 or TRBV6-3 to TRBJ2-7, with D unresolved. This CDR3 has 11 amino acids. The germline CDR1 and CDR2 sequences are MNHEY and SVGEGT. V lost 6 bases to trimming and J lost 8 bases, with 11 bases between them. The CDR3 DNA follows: TGTGCCAGCAGCGCAGACATACAGCAGTACTTC. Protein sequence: CASSADIQQYF.

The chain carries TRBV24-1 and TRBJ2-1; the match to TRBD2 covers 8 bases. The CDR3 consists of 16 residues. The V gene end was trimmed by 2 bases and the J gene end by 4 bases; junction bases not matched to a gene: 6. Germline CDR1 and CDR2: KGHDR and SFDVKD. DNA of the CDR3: TGTGCCACCAGTGATTCATTAGCGGGACGATACAATGAGCAGTTCTTC. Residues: CATSDSLAGRYNEQFF.

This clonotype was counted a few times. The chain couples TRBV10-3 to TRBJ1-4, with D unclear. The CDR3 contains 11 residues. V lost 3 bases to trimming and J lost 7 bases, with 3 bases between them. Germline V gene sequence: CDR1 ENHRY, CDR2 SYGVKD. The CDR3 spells CAISESEKLFF. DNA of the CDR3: TGTGCCATCAGTGAAAGTGAAAAACTGTTTTTT.

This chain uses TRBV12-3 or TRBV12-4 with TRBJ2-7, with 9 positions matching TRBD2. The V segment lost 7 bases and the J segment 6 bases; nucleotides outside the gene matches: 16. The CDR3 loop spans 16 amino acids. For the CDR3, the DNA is TGTGCCAGCAATTCTGGGGGCGGGAGGGGATTAATCGAGCAGTACTTC. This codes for CASNSGGGRGLIEQYF.

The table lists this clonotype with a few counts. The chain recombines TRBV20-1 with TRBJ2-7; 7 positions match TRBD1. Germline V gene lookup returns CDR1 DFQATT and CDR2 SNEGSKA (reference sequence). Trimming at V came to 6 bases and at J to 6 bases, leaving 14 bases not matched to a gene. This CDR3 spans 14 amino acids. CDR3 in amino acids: CSATPPQGVGEQYF. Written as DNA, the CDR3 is TGCAGTGCAACCCCCCCGCAGGGGGTAGGCGAGCAGTACTTC.